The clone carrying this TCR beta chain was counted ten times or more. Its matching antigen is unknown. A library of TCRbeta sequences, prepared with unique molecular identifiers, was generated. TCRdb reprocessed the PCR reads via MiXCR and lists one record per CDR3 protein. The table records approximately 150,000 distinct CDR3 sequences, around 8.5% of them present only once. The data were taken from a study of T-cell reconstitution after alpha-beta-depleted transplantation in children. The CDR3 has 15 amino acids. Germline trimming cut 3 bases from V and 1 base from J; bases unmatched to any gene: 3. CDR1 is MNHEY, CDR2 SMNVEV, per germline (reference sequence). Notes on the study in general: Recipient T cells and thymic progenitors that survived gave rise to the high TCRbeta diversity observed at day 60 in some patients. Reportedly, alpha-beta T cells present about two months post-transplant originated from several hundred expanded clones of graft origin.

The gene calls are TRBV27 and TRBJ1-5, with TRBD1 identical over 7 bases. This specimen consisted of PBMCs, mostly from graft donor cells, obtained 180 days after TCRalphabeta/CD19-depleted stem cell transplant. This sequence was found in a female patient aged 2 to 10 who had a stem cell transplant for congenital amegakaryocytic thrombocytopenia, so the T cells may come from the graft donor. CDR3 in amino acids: CASSLDRKSNQPQHF. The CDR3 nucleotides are TGTGCCAGCAGTTTGGACAGGAAGAGCAATCAGCCCCAGCATTTT.